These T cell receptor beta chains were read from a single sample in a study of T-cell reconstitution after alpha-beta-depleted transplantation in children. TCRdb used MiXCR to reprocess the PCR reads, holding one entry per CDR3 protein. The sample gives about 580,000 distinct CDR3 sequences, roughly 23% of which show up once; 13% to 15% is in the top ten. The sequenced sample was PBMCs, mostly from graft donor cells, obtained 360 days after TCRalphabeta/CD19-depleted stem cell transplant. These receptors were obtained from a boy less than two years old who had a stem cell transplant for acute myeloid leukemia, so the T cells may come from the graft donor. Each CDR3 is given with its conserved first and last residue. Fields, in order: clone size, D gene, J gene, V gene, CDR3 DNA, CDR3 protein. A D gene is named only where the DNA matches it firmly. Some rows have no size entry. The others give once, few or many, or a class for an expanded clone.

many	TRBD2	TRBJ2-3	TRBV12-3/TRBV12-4	TGTGCCAGCAGTCGGACGGGACTAGCGGGGCACCCAGATACGCAGTATTTT	CASSRTGLAGHPDTQYF
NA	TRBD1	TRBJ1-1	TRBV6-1	TGTGCCAGCAGTGCGGGACAGGGGATTCAAGCTTTCTTT	CASSAGQGIQAFF
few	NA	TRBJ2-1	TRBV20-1	TGCAGTGCTAGAGATCAGACCCACCACTACAATGAGCAGTTCTTC	CSARDQTHHYNEQFF
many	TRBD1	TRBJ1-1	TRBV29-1	TGCAGCGTGACAGGGGGCGGCACTGAAGCTTTCTTT	CSVTGGGTEAFF
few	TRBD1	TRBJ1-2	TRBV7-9	TGTGCCAGCAGCCGGACAGGGTTTGGCTACACCTTC	CASSRTGFGYTF
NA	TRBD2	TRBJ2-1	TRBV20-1	TGCAGTGCTAGGATTTCCGGGACTAGCGGGGGGCCCTACAATGAGCAGTTCTTC	CSARISGTSGGPYNEQFF
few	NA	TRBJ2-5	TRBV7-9	TGTGCCAGCAGCTTAGTGACGGGGGCGGAGACCCAGTACTTC	CASSLVTGAETQYF
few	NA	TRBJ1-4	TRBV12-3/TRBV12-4	TGTGCCAGCAGTTTGGGGGAAGGGGGTGAAAAACTGTTTTTT	CASSLGEGGEKLFF
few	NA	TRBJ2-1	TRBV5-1	TGCGCCAGCAGCTTGTGGCTCATGGAGGACAGTGCCTCCTACAATGAGCAGTTCTTC	CASSLWLMEDSASYNEQFF
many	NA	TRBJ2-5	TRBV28	TGTGCCAGCTATGGAACAGACCAAGAGACCCAGTACTTC	CASYGTDQETQYF
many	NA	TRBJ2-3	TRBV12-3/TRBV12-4	TGTGCCAGCAGTTATAAAGATACGCAGTATTTT	CASSYKDTQYF
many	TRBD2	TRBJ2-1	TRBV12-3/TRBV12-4	TGTGCCAGCAGTCTGGGGCTAGCGGGGCAGTTCTTC	CASSLGLAGQFF
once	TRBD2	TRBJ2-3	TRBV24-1	TGTGCCACCAGTCCCCTAGCGGAGAGCACAGATACGCAGTATTTT	CATSPLAESTDTQYF
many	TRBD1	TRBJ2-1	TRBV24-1	TGTGCCACCAGTGATTTCGACAGGGTCCATGAGCAGTTCTTC	CATSDFDRVHEQFF
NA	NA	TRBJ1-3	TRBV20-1	TGCAGTGCTAGTGTTCCAGGCAGGGGTGGAAACACCATATATTTT	CSASVPGRGGNTIYF
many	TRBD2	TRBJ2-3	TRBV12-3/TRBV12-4	TGTGCCAGCAGTGAGACTAGCGGTGCTCCTTATACGCAGTATTTT	CASSETSGAPYTQYF
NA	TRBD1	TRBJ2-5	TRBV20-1	TGCAGTGCTGGGAGCCGGGACAGCAGAGAGACCCAGTACTTC	CSAGSRDSRETQYF
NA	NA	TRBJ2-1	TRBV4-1	TGCGCCAGCAGCCAGGGTTTGTCTCCATACCGAGAGCAGTTCTTC	CASSQGLSPYREQFF
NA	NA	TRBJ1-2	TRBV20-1	TGCAGTGCTAGAGGAGGGGCTGGCTACACCTTC	CSARGGAGYTF
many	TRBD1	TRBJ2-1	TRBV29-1	TGCAGCGTCGAGGGACAGATCAATGAGCAGTTCTTC	CSVEGQINEQFF
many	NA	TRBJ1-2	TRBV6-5	TGTGCCAGCAGTTACTCACGGGACGATCATATGAACTATGGCTACACCTTC	CASSYSRDDHMNYGYTF
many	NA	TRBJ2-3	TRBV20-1	TGCAGTGCTAGTTCGCTAGCGTCGCAGTATTTT	CSASSLASQYF
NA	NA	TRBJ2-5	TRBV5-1	TGCGCCAGCAGCCCGAATACAGAGACCCAGTACTTC	CASSPNTETQYF
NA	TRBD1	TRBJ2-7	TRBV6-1	TGTGCCAGCAGCCCTCGGACAGGGGGCGGCTACGAGCAGTACTTC	CASSPRTGGGYEQYF